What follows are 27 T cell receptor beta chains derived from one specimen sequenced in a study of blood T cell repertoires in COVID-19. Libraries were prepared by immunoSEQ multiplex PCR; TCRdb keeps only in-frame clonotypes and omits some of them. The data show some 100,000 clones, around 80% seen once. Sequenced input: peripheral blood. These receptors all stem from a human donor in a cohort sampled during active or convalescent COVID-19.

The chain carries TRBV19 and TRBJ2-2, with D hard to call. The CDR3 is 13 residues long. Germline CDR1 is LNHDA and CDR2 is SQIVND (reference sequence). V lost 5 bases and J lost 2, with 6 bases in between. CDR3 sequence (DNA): TGTGCCAGTAGTCCATCAAACACCGGGGAGCTGTTTTTT. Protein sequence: CASSPSNTGELFF.

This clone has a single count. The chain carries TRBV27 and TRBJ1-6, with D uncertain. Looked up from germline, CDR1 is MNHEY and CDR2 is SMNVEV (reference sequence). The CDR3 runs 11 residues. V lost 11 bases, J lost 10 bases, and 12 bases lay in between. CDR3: CASGVYSPLHF. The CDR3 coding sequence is TGTGCCTCCGGGGTTTACTCACCCCTCCACTTT.

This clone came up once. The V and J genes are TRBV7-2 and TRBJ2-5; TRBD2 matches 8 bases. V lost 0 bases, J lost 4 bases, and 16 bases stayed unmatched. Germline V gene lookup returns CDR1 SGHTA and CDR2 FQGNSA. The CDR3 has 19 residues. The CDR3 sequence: CASSLAHSGGPFSRETQYF. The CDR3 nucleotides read TGTGCCAGCAGCTTAGCGCATTCGGGAGGGCCGTTTAGTAGAGAGACCCAGTACTTC.

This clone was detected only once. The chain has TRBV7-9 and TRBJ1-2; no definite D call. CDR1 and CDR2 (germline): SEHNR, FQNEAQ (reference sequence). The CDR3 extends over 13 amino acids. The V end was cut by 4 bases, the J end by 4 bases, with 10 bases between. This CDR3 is CASSSYGTYGYTF. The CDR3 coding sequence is TGTGCCAGCAGCTCCTACGGTACCTATGGCTACACCTTC.

The CDR3 DNA follows: TGTGCTAGTGGTGCCGCGACAGGGGGTTCTTATGGCTACACCTTC. The encoded protein is CASGAATGGSYGYTF. This chain joins TRBV12-5 and TRBJ1-2, with 9 bases aligning to TRBD1. V was pared by 5 bases and J by 5 bases, with 9 bases of the junction left unmatched. This CDR3 spans 15 amino acids. Germline V lookup: CDR1 LGHNT, CDR2 FRNRAP.

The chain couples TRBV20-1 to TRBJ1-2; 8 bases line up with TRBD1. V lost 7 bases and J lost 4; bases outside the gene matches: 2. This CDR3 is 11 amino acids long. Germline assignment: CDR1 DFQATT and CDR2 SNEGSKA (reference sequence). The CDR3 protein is CSGGTGYGYTF. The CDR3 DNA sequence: TGCAGTGGGGGGACAGGCTATGGCTACACCTTC.

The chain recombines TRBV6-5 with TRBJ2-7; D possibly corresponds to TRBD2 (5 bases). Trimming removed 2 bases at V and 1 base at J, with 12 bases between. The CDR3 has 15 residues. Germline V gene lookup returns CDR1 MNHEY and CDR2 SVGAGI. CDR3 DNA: TGTGCCAGCAGTTACCGGGGAGTAGGGTCCTACGAGCAGTACTTC. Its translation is CASSYRGVGSYEQYF.

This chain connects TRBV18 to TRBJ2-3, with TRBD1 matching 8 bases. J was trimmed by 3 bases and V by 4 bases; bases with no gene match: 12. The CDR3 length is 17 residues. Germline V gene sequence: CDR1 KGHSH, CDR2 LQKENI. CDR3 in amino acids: CASSQRDRGRGTDTQYF. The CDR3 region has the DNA TGTGCCAGCTCACAGCGCGACAGGGGACGGGGAACAGATACGCAGTATTTT. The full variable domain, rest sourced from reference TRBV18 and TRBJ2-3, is NAGVMQNPRHLVRRRGQEARLRCSPMKGHSHVYWYRQLPEEGLKFMVYLQKENIIDESGMPKERFSAEFPKEGPSILRIQQVVRGDSAAYFCASSQRDRGRGTDTQYFGPGTRLTVL.

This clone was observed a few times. CDR3 sequence (DNA): TGTGCCTGGAGTTACAAAGGGGTGAGGAGCTATGGCTACACCTTC. Protein product: CAWSYKGVRSYGYTF. The V and J genes are TRBV30 and TRBJ1-2; weak D call: TRBD1 (5 bases). This CDR3 region has 15 residues. Germline V CDR1 and CDR2: GTSNPN, SVGIG (reference sequence). V gave up 2 bases and J gave up 4 bases, with 17 bases separating them.

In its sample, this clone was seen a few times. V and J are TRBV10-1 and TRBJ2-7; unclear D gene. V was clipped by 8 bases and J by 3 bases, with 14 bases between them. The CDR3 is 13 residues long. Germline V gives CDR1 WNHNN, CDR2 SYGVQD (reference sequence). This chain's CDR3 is CASVAPRNYEQYF. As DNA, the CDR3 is TGCGCCAGCGTAGCTCCTAGAAACTACGAGCAGTACTTC.

Here the CDR3 reads CASRQHTSGINEQFF. The CDR3 DNA sequence: TGTGCCAGCAGGCAACATACAAGCGGGATTAATGAGCAGTTCTTC. The chain uses TRBV25-1 and TRBJ2-1; 7 nucleotides line up with TRBD2. The V segment lost 6 bases and the J segment 7 bases; nucleotides outside the gene matches: 12. The CDR3 length is 15 residues. CDR1 and CDR2 from the germline V gene are MGHDK and SYGVNS.

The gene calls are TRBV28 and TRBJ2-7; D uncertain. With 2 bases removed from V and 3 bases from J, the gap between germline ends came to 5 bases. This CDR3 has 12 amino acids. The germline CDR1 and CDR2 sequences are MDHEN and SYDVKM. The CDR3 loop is CASSLLNYEQYF. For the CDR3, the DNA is TGTGCCAGCAGTTTACTTAACTACGAGCAGTACTTC.

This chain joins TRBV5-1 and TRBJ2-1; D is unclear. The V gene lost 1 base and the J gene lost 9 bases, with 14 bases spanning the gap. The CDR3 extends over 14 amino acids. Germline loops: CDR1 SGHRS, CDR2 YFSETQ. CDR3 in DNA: TGCGCCAGCAGCTTGAGTTCATTAATCGGTGAGCAGTTCTTC. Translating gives CASSLSSLIGEQFF.

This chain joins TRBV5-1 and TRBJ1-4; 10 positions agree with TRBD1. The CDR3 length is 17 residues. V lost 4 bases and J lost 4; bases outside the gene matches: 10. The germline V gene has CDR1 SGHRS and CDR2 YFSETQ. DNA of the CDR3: TGCGCCAGCAGCCCGGGACAGGGGCTCCTACTTAATGAAAAACTGTTTTTT. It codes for CASSPGQGLLLNEKLFF. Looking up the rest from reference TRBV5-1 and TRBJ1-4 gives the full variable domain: KAGVTQTPRYLIKTRGQQVTLSCSPISGHRSVSWYQQTPGQGLQFLFEYFSETQRNKGNFPGRFSGRQFSNSRSEMNVSTLELGDSALYLCASSPGQGLLLNEKLFFGSGTQLSVL.

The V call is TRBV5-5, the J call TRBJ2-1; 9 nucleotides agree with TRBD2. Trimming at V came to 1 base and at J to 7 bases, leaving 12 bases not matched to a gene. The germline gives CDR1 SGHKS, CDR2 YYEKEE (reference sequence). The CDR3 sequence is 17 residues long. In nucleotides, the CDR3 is TGTGCCAGCAGCTTGACCCCTTCTAGCGGGGTTGTGAATGAGCAGTTCTTC. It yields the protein CASSLTPSSGVVNEQFF. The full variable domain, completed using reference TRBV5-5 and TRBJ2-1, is DAGVTQSPTHLIKTRGQQVTLRCSPISGHKSVSWYQQVLGQGPQFIFQYYEKEERGRGNFPDRFSARQFPNYSSELNVNALLLGDSALYLCASSLTPSSGVVNEQFFGPGTRLTVL.

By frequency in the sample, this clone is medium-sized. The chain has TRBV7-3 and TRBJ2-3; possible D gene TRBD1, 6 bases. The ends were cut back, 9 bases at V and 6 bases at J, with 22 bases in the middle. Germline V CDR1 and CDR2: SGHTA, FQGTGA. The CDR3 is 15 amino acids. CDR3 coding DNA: TGTGCCAGAGGCCTCGGGACATACCTTGGGGATACGCAGTATTTT. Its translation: CARGLGTYLGDTQYF.

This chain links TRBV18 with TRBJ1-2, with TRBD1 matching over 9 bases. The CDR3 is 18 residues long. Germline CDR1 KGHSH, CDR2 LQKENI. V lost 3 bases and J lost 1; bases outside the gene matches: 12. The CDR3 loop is CASSPTRSGQGRNYGYTF. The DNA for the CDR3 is TGTGCCAGCTCACCGACCAGGAGTGGACAGGGGCGTAACTATGGCTACACCTTC.

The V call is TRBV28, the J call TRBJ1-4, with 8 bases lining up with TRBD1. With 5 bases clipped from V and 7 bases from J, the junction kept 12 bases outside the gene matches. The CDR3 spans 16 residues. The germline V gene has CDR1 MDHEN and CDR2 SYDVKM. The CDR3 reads CASSRSRGRGGEKLFF. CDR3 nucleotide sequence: TGTGCCAGCAGTCGCTCCAGGGGGCGCGGAGGTGAAAAACTGTTTTTT.

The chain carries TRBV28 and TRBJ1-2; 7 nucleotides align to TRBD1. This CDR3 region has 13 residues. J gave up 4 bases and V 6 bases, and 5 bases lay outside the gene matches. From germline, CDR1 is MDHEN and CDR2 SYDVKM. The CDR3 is CASRAGGFYGYTF. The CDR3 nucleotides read TGTGCCAGCAGGGCAGGGGGATTCTATGGCTACACCTTC.

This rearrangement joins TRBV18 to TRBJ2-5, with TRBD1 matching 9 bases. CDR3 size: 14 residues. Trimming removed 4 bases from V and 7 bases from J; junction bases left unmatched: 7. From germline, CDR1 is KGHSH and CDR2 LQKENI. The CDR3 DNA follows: TGTGCCAGCTCACAAGGACAGGGGTCTGGGACCCAGTACTTC. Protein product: CASSQGQGSGTQYF.

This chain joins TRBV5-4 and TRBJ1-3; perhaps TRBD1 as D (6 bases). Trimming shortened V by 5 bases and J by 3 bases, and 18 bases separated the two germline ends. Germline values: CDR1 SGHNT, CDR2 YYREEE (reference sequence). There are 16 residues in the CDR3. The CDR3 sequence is CASRLDAGDSGNTIYF. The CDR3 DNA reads TGTGCCAGCAGACTGGACGCAGGGGATAGTGGAAACACCATATATTTT.

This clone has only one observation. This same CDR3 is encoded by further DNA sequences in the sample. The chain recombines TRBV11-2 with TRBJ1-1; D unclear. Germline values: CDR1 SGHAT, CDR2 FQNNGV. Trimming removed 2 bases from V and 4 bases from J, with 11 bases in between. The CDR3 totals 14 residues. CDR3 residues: CASSLNPSGTEAFF. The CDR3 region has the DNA TGTGCCAGCAGCTTAAATCCTTCAGGCACTGAAGCTTTCTTT.

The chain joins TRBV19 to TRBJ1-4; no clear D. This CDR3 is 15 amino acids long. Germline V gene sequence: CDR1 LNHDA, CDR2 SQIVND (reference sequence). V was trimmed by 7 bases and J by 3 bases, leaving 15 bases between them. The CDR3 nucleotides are TGTGCCAGTAAGTCGGGAGGCAGAGCTAATGAAAAACTGTTTTTT. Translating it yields CASKSGGRANEKLFF.

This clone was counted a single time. The CDR3 protein is CASSPAGSNTGELFF. The CDR3 nucleotides are TGTGCCAGCTCACCAGCGGGATCAAACACCGGGGAGCTGTTTTTT. This chain joins TRBV18 and TRBJ2-2; D is possibly TRBD2 (6 bases). The CDR3 has 15 residues. CDR1 is KGHSH, CDR2 LQKENI, per germline. Trimming cost V 2 bases and J 2 bases, with 9 bases left between them.

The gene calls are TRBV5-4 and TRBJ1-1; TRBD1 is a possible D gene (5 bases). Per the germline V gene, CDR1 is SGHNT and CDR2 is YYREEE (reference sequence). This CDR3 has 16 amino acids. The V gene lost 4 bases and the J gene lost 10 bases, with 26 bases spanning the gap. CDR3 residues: CASSIAGPRIAGGAFF. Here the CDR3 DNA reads TGTGCCAGCAGCATCGCCGGGCCCCGGATTGCCGGGGGAGCTTTCTTT. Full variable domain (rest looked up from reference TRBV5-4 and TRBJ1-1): ETGVTQSPTHLIKTRGQQVTLRCSSQSGHNTVSWYQQALGQGPQFIFQYYREEENGRGNFPPRFSGLQFPNYSSELNVNALELDDSALYLCASSIAGPRIAGGAFFGQGTRLTVV.

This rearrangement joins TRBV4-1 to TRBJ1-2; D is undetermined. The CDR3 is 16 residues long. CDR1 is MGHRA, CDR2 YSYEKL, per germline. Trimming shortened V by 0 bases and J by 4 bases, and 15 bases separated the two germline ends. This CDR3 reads CASSQDPSRSAYGYTF. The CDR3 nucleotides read TGCGCCAGCAGCCAAGATCCGTCCAGGTCCGCCTATGGCTACACCTTC.

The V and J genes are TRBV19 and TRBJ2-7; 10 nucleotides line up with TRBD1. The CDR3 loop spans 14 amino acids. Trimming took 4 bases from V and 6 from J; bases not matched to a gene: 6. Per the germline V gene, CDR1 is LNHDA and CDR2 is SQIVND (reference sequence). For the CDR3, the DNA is TGTGCCAGTAGTAAGGACAGGGGGGGATTCGAGCAGTACTTC. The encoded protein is CASSKDRGGFEQYF. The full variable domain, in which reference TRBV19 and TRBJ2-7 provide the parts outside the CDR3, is DGGITQSPKYLFRKEGQNVTLSCEQNLNHDAMYWYRQDPGQGLRLIYYSQIVNDFQKGDIAEGYSVSREKKESFPLTVTSAQKNPTAFYLCASSKDRGGFEQYFGPGTRLTVT.